These 21 T cell receptor beta chains originate from one sample sequenced in a study of response to subunit inactivated influenza vaccine (dated by TCRdb to 2016 to 2018). The protocol used for the library was RT-PCR. The reads were generated on an Illumina HiSeq 2500. TCRdb reanalyzed the raw reads on its own, using fastp at Q25 for trimming and MiXCR for clone calling, and kept in-frame beta chains. Rows matching on CDR3 protein sequence are summarized as one entry with the most common DNA and genes. Across this sample there are approximately 680,000 distinct CDR3 sequences, with around 14% seen only once. The top ten constitute roughly 11% of the sample. This specimen was PBMCs from blood, taken about 13 days after vaccination. Receptors originate from a man aged 45-65 years who received an inactivated influenza vaccine. Donor details come from another sample of the same person, matched by shared clones.

J is TRBJ1-1 and V is TRBV6-5; a weak D match, TRBD1 (6 bases). Trimming removed 3 bases at V and 1 base at J, with 9 bases between. CDR1 MNHEY and CDR2 SVGAGI come from the germline V gene. The CDR3 covers 14 residues. The DNA for the CDR3 is TGTGCCAGCAGTTATGGACAGACGAACACTGAAGCTTTCTTT. Translating it yields CASSYGQTNTEAFF.

This clonotype was detected a few times. CDR3 loop: CSARDPASGRVKSGYNEQFF. DNA of the CDR3: TGCAGTGCTAGAGATCCAGCTAGCGGGAGGGTGAAATCGGGTTACAATGAGCAGTTCTTC. V is TRBV20-1 and J is TRBJ2-1, with 12 bases aligning to TRBD2. Trimming at V came to 0 bases and at J to 4 bases, leaving 16 bases not matched to a gene. The CDR3 totals 20 residues. The germline CDR1 and CDR2 sequences are DFQATT and SNEGSKA (reference sequence).

Only a few counts were recorded for this clonotype. The rearrangement joins TRBV15 to TRBJ1-4, with unresolved D. The germline gives CDR1 LNHNV, CDR2 YYDKDF (reference sequence). Trimming took off 0 bases at V and 7 bases at J, with 15 bases between the two ends. This CDR3 spans 16 amino acids. CDR3 in amino acids: CATSRDPGRGSEKLFF. The CDR3 region has the DNA TGTGCCACCAGCAGAGACCCGGGGAGAGGGTCTGAAAAACTGTTTTTT.

The genes are TRBV20-1 and TRBJ2-3; 9 nucleotides agree with TRBD2. Germline values: CDR1 DFQATT, CDR2 SNEGSKA (reference sequence). The CDR3 contains 17 residues. The ends lost 0 bases at V and 3 bases at J; junction bases unmatched: 10. The CDR3 sequence: CSARDPAGGGLTDTQYF. In DNA form, the CDR3 reads TGCAGTGCTAGAGATCCAGCGGGAGGAGGTTTGACAGATACGCAGTATTTT.

V gene TRBV15 combines with J gene TRBJ2-3; 7 positions agree with TRBD2. The V and J ends lost 5 bases and 0 bases, in that order; junction bases with no gene match: 8. Germline V lookup: CDR1 LNHNV, CDR2 YYDKDF (reference sequence). This CDR3 spans 16 amino acids. CDR3 sequence reads: CATSAGLVTSTDTQYF. The DNA of the CDR3 is TGTGCCACCAGCGCTGGACTAGTAACTAGCACAGATACGCAGTATTTT.

The rearrangement joins TRBV7-2 to TRBJ1-1; D gene unclear. This CDR3 is 14 amino acids long. The germline CDR1 and CDR2 sequences are SGHTA and FQGNSA. V shed 1 base and J shed 1 base, with 7 bases lying between them. This CDR3 is CASSLGPQNTEAFF. CDR3 bases: TGTGCCAGCAGCTTAGGGCCGCAGAACACTGAAGCTTTCTTT.

This clonotype was detected only a few times. The chain couples TRBV6-6 to TRBJ1-1, with 7 bases matching TRBD1. The CDR3 runs to 12 residues. Per the germline V gene, CDR1 is MNHNY and CDR2 is SVGAGI (reference sequence). The V gene end was trimmed by 6 bases and the J gene end by 12 bases; junction bases not matched to a gene: 10. CDR3 sequence reads: CASRTGDGRPFF. Written as DNA, the CDR3 is TGTGCCAGCAGAACAGGGGACGGACGACCTTTCTTT.

At least ten counts were recorded for this clonotype. This rearrangement joins TRBV6-1 to TRBJ2-3; 11 positions match TRBD2. The germline CDR1 and CDR2 sequences are MNHNS and SASEGT. The CDR3 sequence is 14 residues long. V lost 7 bases, J lost 6 bases, and 6 bases stayed unmatched. This CDR3 is CASTLAGGRDTQYF. CDR3 nucleotide sequence: TGTGCCAGCACCTTAGCGGGAGGGAGGGATACGCAGTATTTT.

This clonotype occurred a few times. At one of its ends the junction is not consistent with the germline gene, which may arise from a read error. This chain links TRBV20-1 with TRBJ1-1; D remains unclear. Germline V gene lookup returns CDR1 DFQATT and CDR2 SNEGSKA (reference sequence). CDR3 size: 16 residues. CDR3 coding DNA: TGCAGTGCTAGAGATCTACGAGACTGGGCGAACGCTGAAGCTTTCTTT. Its translation: CSARDLRDWANAEAFF.

The chain employs TRBV11-2 and TRBJ2-1; 7 positions match TRBD2. The V gene's germline CDR1 is SGHAT and CDR2 FQNNGV. The CDR3 length is 13 residues. Trimming at V came to 0 bases and at J to 9 bases, leaving 2 bases not matched to a gene. CDR3 region: CASSLEQRGEQFF. CDR3 coding DNA: TGTGCCAGCAGCTTAGAACAGCGGGGTGAGCAGTTCTTC.

This clonotype appeared a few times. The gene calls are TRBV27 and TRBJ1-1, with D perhaps matching TRBD1 (6 bases). The germline CDR1 and CDR2 sequences are MNHEY and SMNVEV (reference sequence). The ends were cut back, 2 bases at V and 0 bases at J, with 13 bases in the middle. This CDR3 region has 16 residues. The CDR3 loop is CASSLRAGVLNTEAFF. The CDR3, as DNA: TGTGCCAGCAGTTTAAGGGCAGGGGTTTTGAACACTGAAGCTTTCTTT.

The V and J genes are TRBV7-9 and TRBJ2-5; D unclear. V dropped 4 bases and J dropped 4 bases, with 13 bases sitting between them. The germline V gene has CDR1 SEHNR and CDR2 FQNEAQ (reference sequence). The CDR3 loop spans 14 amino acids. CDR3 loop: CASSWAGVGETQYF. The CDR3 DNA reads TGTGCCAGCAGCTGGGCTGGAGTAGGAGAGACCCAGTACTTC.

The V and J genes are TRBV20-1 and TRBJ2-5; TRBD1 or TRBD2 may be the D gene (6 bases each). Germline CDR1 reads DFQATT; CDR2 reads SNEGSKA (reference sequence). Trimming cost V 5 bases and J 6 bases, with 19 bases left between them. CDR3 length: 14 amino acids. The CDR3 DNA reads TGCAGTGCTCCTCCCTTAGGGGGGTTTCAGACCCAGTACTTC. It yields the protein CSAPPLGGFQTQYF.

The J gene is TRBJ2-5, the V gene TRBV14; D unclear. V dropped 4 bases and J dropped 5 bases, with 14 bases sitting between them. The CDR3 totals 14 residues. Looked up from germline, CDR1 is SGHDN and CDR2 is FVKESK. Here the CDR3 DNA reads TGTGCCAGCAGCCGGCGACTGGAAGGGGAGACCCAGTACTTC. Encoded protein: CASSRRLEGETQYF.

The chain is built from TRBV20-1 and TRBJ1-5, with 8 bases lining up with TRBD1. CDR3 length equals 12 residues. After removal of 6 bases from V and 5 bases from J, the junction contained 3 bases not matched to a gene. The germline V gene has CDR1 DFQATT and CDR2 SNEGSKA (reference sequence). CDR3 nucleotide sequence: TGCAGTGCCCGGACAGGGTATCAGCCCCAGCATTTT. This gives the protein CSARTGYQPQHF.

The sample holds a few counts of this clonotype. V is TRBV9 and J is TRBJ1-4, with TRBD1 matching 7 bases. The CDR3 length is 16 residues. Germline lookup yields CDR1 SGDLS and CDR2 YYNGEE. V was clipped by 4 bases and J by 0 bases; unmatched bases: 6. The CDR3 here is CASSPTGFTTNEKLFF. In nucleotides, the CDR3 is TGTGCCAGCAGCCCGACAGGGTTCACAACTAATGAAAAACTGTTTTTT.

This clonotype appeared many times. V is TRBV7-2 and J is TRBJ2-3; D uncertain. This CDR3 has 17 residues. CDR1 is SGHTA and CDR2 is FQGNSA in the germline V gene. The V end was cut by 0 bases, the J end by 1 base, with 14 bases between. Here the CDR3 reads CASSLAASRWGTDTQYF. The CDR3 nucleotides are TGTGCCAGCAGCTTAGCGGCCAGTCGGTGGGGCACAGATACGCAGTATTTT.

There are a few counts of this clonotype. V is TRBV5-1 and J is TRBJ2-1, with 11 bases aligning to TRBD2. V shed 1 base and J 8 bases; nucleotides not matched to a gene: 5. CDR1 is SGHRS and CDR2 is YFSETQ in the germline V gene. CDR3 length: 15 amino acids. DNA for the CDR3: TGCGCCAGCAGCTTGTTAACTAGCGGGAGCCATGAGCAGTTCTTC. Protein: CASSLLTSGSHEQFF.

Only a few counts were recorded for this clonotype. The chain combines TRBV12-3 or TRBV12-4 with TRBJ1-2; D gene unclear. This CDR3 contains 13 residues. V dropped 6 bases and J dropped 6 bases, with 14 bases sitting between them. CDR3 DNA: TGTGCCAGCAGCTTTAAGACCCTTCATGGCTACACCTTC. As protein: CASSFKTLHGYTF.

J is TRBJ2-3 and V is TRBV12-3 or TRBV12-4, with D perhaps matching TRBD1 or TRBD2 (6 bases each). The V and J ends lost 3 bases and 4 bases respectively, with 14 bases between them. CDR3 length: 15 residues. CDR3 loop: CASSLVGGRADTQYF. The CDR3 bases are TGTGCCAGCAGTTTGGTGGGGGGCAGAGCAGATACGCAGTATTTT.

The CDR3 DNA reads as TGCGCCAGCAGCACAACCCCAGGGGAGTCCTACGAGCAGTACTTC. Its translation is CASSTTPGESYEQYF. The chain carries TRBV5-1 and TRBJ2-7; D is perhaps TRBD1 (6 bases). Germline V gene data show CDR1 as SGHRS and CDR2 as YFSETQ. The CDR3 spans 15 residues. V was pared by 4 bases and J by 1 base, with 15 bases between.